A single T cell receptor (beta chain) is shown here with its context. This record comes from a study of shared clonotypes between healthy human individuals. The germline CDR1 and CDR2 sequences are MNHEY and SVGAGI. This CDR3 contains 15 residues. V shed 7 bases, J shed 4 bases, and the junction held 9 bases outside the gene matches. Repertoires were generated with immunoSEQ multiplex PCR, while TCRdb's copy carries only in-frame clones and drops some. The data show roughly 2.6 million clones, 90% to 95% seen once. This receptor was identified in a young man in good health. The chain uses TRBV6-5 and TRBJ2-3; 9 bases are a match to TRBD1. The sample was naive CD4+ T cells sorted from blood. The subset: CD45RA+ positively selected. The DNA of the CDR3 is TGTGCCAGCAATCCCGGGGACAGGGTTTCAGATACGCAGTATTTT. Encoded protein: CASNPGDRVSDTQYF.